The 21 T cell receptor beta chains listed next were all sequenced from one sample in a study of T-cell memory formation after mild COVID-19. TCRdb re-analysed the 5' RACE reads in MiXCR, keeping a single row per CDR3 protein. The table lists under 700,000 distinct CDR3 sequences, about a fifth of them singletons. The sample taken for sequencing was PBMCs or a T cell subset sorted from them (not recorded which). These receptors all come from an adult woman who had mild COVID-19 (a few samples of this study predate the infection). Cell type and time point are not known.

The chain links TRBV7-2 to TRBJ2-3, with D perhaps TRBD2 (5 bases). The CDR3 runs to 15 residues. Trimming took 4 bases from V and 6 from J, leaving 17 bases between them. Germline loops: CDR1 SGHTA, CDR2 FQGNSA. The DNA of the CDR3 is TGTGCCAGCAGCTCGGAGGACCAGCAATGGGATACGCAGTATTTT. It specifies CASSSEDQQWDTQYF.

This clonotype was seen a handful of times. The CDR3 protein is CASSPMQGPVTGELFF. DNA for the CDR3: TGTGCCAGCAGCCCGATGCAGGGGCCAGTCACCGGGGAGCTGTTTTTT. The chain employs TRBV7-6 and TRBJ2-2, with D perhaps TRBD1 (6 bases). CDR3 size: 16 residues. V lost 5 bases and J lost 4, with 17 bases in between. CDR1 and CDR2 (germline): SGHVS, FNYEAQ.

This chain links TRBV4-1 with TRBJ1-1, with 7 bases aligning to TRBD1. Trimming cost V 2 bases and J 10 bases; bases outside gene matches: 10. The length of the CDR3 is 14 residues. Germline CDR1 MGHRA, CDR2 YSYEKL. CDR3 nucleotide sequence: TGCGCCAGCAGCCAACCGACAGGGAGGAGGGGAGCTTTCTTT. It translates to CASSQPTGRRGAFF.

In nucleotides, the CDR3 is TGCGCCAGCAGCTTGGATGGACACAGGGCGGGTGAAAAACTGTTTTTT. Translating gives CASSLDGHRAGEKLFF. The chain is built from TRBV5-1 and TRBJ1-4; D is possibly TRBD1 (6 bases). Germline lookup yields CDR1 SGHRS and CDR2 YFSETQ. This CDR3 has 16 amino acids. V was clipped by 0 bases and J by 7 bases, with 16 bases between them.

The V and J genes are TRBV6-5 and TRBJ2-1; 7 bases fit TRBD2. J was trimmed by 0 bases and V by 6 bases; bases with no gene match: 8. The CDR3 totals 16 residues. The V gene's germline CDR1 is MNHEY and CDR2 SVGAGI. CDR3 in DNA: TGTGCCAGCAGCCGCATAACTAGCGCCTCCTACAATGAGCAGTTCTTC. Translating gives CASSRITSASYNEQFF.

This clonotype was detected only a few times. The chain's CDR3 is CASSYGWGGQETQYF. CDR3 in DNA: TGTGCCAGCAGTTACGGGTGGGGGGGCCAGGAGACCCAGTACTTC. This rearrangement joins TRBV6-5 to TRBJ2-5; a weak D match, TRBD2 (7 bases). V was clipped by 2 bases and J by 5 bases, with 15 bases between them. CDR3 size: 15 residues. CDR1 and CDR2 (germline): MNHEY, SVGAGI.

The gene calls are TRBV20-1 and TRBJ1-3, with D tentatively TRBD1 (6 bases). CDR3 length equals 13 residues. V was cut by 6 bases and J by 8 bases, with 17 bases left in between. CDR1 and CDR2 from the germline V gene are DFQATT and SNEGSKA (reference sequence). The CDR3 sequence: CSARTVWRDTIYF. DNA for the CDR3: TGCAGTGCCAGGACAGTCTGGAGGGACACCATATATTTT.

The gene calls are TRBV5-1 and TRBJ1-1; perhaps TRBD1 as D (6 bases). Germline CDR1 is SGHRS and CDR2 is YFSETQ. The CDR3 sequence is 15 residues long. V lost 0 bases to trimming and J lost 3 bases, with 12 bases between them. Written as DNA, the CDR3 is TGCGCCAGCAGCTTGGCCCGGGGGCTGGACACTGAAGCTTTCTTT. Residues: CASSLARGLDTEAFF.

The chain has TRBV24-1 and TRBJ1-2; unclear D gene. V lost 7 bases and J lost 5, with 7 bases in between. This CDR3 region has 11 residues. Germline CDR1 is KGHDR and CDR2 is SFDVKD. CDR3 sequence: CATSSFYGYTF. In DNA form, the CDR3 reads TGTGCCACCAGCTCCTTTTATGGCTACACCTTC.

This clonotype was seen more than once but under ten times. The rearrangement uses TRBV9 and TRBJ2-2, with TRBD1 matching over 8 bases. CDR1 is SGDLS, CDR2 YYNGEE, per germline. Trimming took 4 bases from V and 0 from J; bases not matched to a gene: 14. The CDR3 spans 19 residues. For the CDR3, the DNA is TGTGCCAGCAGCATCGGACAGGGTACTTCCCCGCCGAACACCGGGGAGCTGTTTTTT. It yields the protein CASSIGQGTSPPNTGELFF.

This clonotype was counted only a few times. The CDR3 sequence is CAWIGPGEGNGYTF. The CDR3, as DNA: TGTGCCTGGATCGGGCCAGGGGAGGGTAATGGCTACACCTTC. This rearrangement joins TRBV30 to TRBJ1-2, with D maybe TRBD1 (6 bases). This CDR3 is 14 amino acids long. Germline V gene lookup returns CDR1 GTSNPN and CDR2 SVGIG (reference sequence). Trimming cost V 4 bases and J 6 bases, with 18 bases left between them. Looking up the rest from reference TRBV30 and TRBJ1-2 gives the full variable domain: SQTIHQWPATLVQPVGSPLSLECTVEGTSNPNLYWYRQAAGRGLQLLFYSVGIGQISSEVPQNLSASRPQDRQFILSSKKLLLSDSGFYLCAWIGPGEGNGYTFGSGTRLTVV.

The table lists this clonotype with a few counts. The chain joins TRBV18 to TRBJ2-7; 8 bases line up with TRBD1. The germline V gene has CDR1 KGHSH and CDR2 LQKENI. The CDR3 is 15 residues long. The trim removed 4 bases at V and 6 bases at J, leaving 11 bases unmatched. The CDR3 loop reads CASSQLDRAAGEQYF. The CDR3 nucleotides are TGTGCCAGCTCACAACTGGACAGGGCAGCGGGCGAGCAGTACTTC.

The genes are TRBV6-5 and TRBJ2-2, with 7 nucleotides matching TRBD2. Germline V gives CDR1 MNHEY, CDR2 SVGAGI. V dropped 0 bases and J dropped 6; count of bases not matched to a gene: 10. CDR3 size: 17 residues. CDR3 bases: TGTGCCAGCAGTTACTCGAACCAGGGAGGGTTCGCCGGGGAGCTGTTTTTT. Translated, it gives CASSYSNQGGFAGELFF.

The table lists this clonotype with a few counts. The chain joins TRBV20-1 to TRBJ2-1, with 12 bases fitting TRBD1. V lost 2 bases and J lost 7; bases outside the gene matches: 9. In germline, CDR1 is DFQATT, CDR2 SNEGSKA (reference sequence). This CDR3 has 16 amino acids. The CDR3 nucleotides read TGCAGTGCTAGACCCGGTGGGACAGGGGGCAAAAATGAGCAGTTCTTC. This sequence encodes CSARPGGTGGKNEQFF.

This clonotype was counted only a few times. The rearrangement joins TRBV29-1 to TRBJ1-2, with a possible D match to TRBD1 (5 bases). CDR3 length: 14 amino acids. V was pared by 1 base and J by 4 bases, with 13 bases between. Germline lookup yields CDR1 SQVTM and CDR2 ANQGSEA. Here the CDR3 DNA reads TGCAGCGTTGAAGTTCCGACAGCCTCCTATGGCTACACCTTC. Translation: CSVEVPTASYGYTF.

The chain has TRBV19 and TRBJ2-7, with D unclear. CDR3 length: 13 amino acids. Trimming removed 8 bases from V and 1 base from J, with 12 bases in between. Germline V gives CDR1 LNHDA, CDR2 SQIVND (reference sequence). In nucleotides, the CDR3 is TGTGCCAGTTCACCGAGGCTATCCTACGAGCAGTACTTC. This sequence encodes CASSPRLSYEQYF.

The J gene is TRBJ2-2, the V gene TRBV5-1; 10 bases align to TRBD1. Germline CDR1 is SGHRS and CDR2 is YFSETQ. The CDR3 loop spans 16 amino acids. Losses at the gene ends were 3 bases for V and 0 bases for J; bases not matched to a gene: 2. The CDR3 protein is CASSSDRGTNTGELFF. The CDR3, as DNA: TGCGCCAGCAGCTCGGACAGGGGGACGAACACCGGGGAGCTGTTTTTT.

This clonotype was counted between two and nine times. The chain uses TRBV5-1 and TRBJ2-7, with no clear D. Germline V gene sequence: CDR1 SGHRS, CDR2 YFSETQ. V lost 4 bases to trimming and J lost 5 bases, with 16 bases between them. The CDR3 has 14 amino acids. CDR3 protein: CASSLTWVTHEQYF. The DNA of the CDR3 is TGCGCCAGCAGCCTCACGTGGGTAACCCACGAGCAGTACTTC.

There are a few counts of this clonotype. The rearrangement joins TRBV4-2 to TRBJ2-2; perhaps TRBD1 as D (6 bases). Germline V lookup: CDR1 LGHNA, CDR2 YNFKEQ. Trimming stripped 1 base from V and 5 bases from J, with 8 bases between. This CDR3 comprises 14 residues. The CDR3 nucleotides are TGTGCCAGCAGCCAAGTCCAGGGGACCGGGGAGCTGTTTTTT. Encoded protein: CASSQVQGTGELFF.

This clonotype has only a few counts. The chain employs TRBV20-1 and TRBJ2-1, with 12 bases identical to TRBD2. Germline V lookup: CDR1 DFQATT, CDR2 SNEGSKA (reference sequence). The CDR3 covers 13 residues. Trimming took 4 bases from V and 15 from J; bases not matched to a gene: 10. CDR3 coding DNA: TGCAGTGCTACCCGGACTAGCGGGAATGATATGTTCTTC. Translation: CSATRTSGNDMFF.

The chain couples TRBV2 to TRBJ1-2, with a possible D match to TRBD1 (5 bases). Trimming removed 6 bases from V and 8 bases from J, with 19 bases in between. The V gene's germline CDR1 is SNHLY and CDR2 FYNNEI. The CDR3 covers 14 residues. CDR3: CASRSWGEVSGYTF. Here the CDR3 DNA reads TGTGCCAGCAGATCCTGGGGGGAAGTCAGCGGCTACACCTTC.